This paragraph covers one T cell receptor beta chain sequence. Its antigen is unidentified. Germline values: CDR1 SEHNR, CDR2 FQNEAQ (reference sequence). The V end was cut by 3 bases, the J end by 1 base, with 10 bases between. The CDR3 has 14 residues. These data belong to a study of cytomegalovirus exposure and HLA in healthy donors. Turning to the study itself: From donors who were HLA-typed, an early data release held about 85 million unique TCRs. Points from the study as a whole: Most of the TCR beta V segments (in an earlier analysis) were productive either about 90% or about 30% of the time.

Primers: 60 Vbeta forward and 13 Jbeta reverse. Clones were read by immunoSEQ multiplex PCR, and TCRdb kept only the in-frame ones, dropping some. The sample contains 150,000 to 200,000 clones, approximately 80% of which appear only once. What was sequenced was PBMCs. The chain recombines TRBV7-9 with TRBJ2-7; TRBD1 might be the D (6 bases). This TCR was sampled from a woman between 35 and 50 years old in good health and CMV-seronegative. The CDR3 DNA is TGTGCCAGCAGCTTTGGGCAGGGGTCCTACGAGCAGTACTTC. Translating gives CASSFGQGSYEQYF.